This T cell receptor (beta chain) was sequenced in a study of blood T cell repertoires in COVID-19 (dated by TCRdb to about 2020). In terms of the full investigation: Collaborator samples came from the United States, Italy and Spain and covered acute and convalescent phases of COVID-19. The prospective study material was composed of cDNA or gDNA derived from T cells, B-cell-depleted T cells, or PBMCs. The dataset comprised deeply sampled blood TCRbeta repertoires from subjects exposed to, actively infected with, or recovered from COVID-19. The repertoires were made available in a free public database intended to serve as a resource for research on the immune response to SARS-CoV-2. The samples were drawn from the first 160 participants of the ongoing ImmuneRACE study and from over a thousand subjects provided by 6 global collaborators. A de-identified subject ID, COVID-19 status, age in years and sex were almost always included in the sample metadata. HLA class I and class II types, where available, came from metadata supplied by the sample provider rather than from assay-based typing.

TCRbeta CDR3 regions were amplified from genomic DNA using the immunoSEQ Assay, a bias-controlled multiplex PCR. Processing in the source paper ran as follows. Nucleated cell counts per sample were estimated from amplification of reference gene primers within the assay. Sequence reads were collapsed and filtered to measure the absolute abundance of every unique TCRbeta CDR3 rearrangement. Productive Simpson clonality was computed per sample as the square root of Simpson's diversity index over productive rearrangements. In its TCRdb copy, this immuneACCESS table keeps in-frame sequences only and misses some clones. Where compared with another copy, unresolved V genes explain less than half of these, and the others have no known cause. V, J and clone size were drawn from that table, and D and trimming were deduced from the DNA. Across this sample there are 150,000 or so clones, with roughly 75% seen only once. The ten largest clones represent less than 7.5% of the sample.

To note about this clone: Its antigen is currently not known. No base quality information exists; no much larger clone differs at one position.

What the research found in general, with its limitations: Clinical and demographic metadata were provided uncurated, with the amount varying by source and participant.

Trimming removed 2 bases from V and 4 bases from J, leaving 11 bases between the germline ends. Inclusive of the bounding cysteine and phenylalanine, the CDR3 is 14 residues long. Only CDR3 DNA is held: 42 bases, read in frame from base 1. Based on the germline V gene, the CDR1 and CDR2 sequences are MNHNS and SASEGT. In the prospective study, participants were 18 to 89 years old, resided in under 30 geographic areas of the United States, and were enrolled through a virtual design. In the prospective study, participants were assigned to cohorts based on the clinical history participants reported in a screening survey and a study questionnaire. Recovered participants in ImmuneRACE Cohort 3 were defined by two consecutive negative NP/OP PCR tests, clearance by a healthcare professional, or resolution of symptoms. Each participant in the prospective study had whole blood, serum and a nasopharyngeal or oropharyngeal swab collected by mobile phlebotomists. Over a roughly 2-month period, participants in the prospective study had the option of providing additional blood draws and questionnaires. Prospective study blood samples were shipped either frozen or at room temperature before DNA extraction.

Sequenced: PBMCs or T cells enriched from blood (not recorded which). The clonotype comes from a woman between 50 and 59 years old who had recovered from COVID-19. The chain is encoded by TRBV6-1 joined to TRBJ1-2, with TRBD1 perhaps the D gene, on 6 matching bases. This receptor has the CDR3 CASSEQQGGYGYTF. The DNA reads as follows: TGTGCCAGCAGTGAACAACAGGGCGGCTATGGCTACACCTTC.